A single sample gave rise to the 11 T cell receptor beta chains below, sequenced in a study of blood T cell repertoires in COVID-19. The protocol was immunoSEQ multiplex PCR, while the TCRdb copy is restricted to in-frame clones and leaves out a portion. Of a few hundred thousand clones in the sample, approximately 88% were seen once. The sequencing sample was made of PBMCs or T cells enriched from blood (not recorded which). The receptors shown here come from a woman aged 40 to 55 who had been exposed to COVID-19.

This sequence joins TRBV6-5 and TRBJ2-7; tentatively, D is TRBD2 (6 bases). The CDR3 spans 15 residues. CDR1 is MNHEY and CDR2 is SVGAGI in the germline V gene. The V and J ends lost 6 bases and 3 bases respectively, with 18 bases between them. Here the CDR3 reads CASRLEAGLSYEQYV. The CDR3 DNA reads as TGTGCCAGCAGGCTCGAGGCGGGACTTAGCTACGAGCAGTACGTC.

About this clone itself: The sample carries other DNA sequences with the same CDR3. CDR3 region: CASSYRGLNTEAFF. The CDR3 DNA reads as TGTGCCAGCAGTTATCGGGGATTGAACACTGAAGCTTTCTTT. The rearrangement joins TRBV6-5 to TRBJ1-1, with unresolved D. Germline CDR1 reads MNHEY; CDR2 reads SVGAGI. The CDR3 is made up of 14 amino acids. V was cut by 3 bases and J by 0 bases, with 8 bases left in between.

The CDR3 sequence is CASSLKIGYTF. The CDR3 nucleotides read TGTGCCAGCAGTCTAAAAATCGGCTACACCTTC. This chain connects TRBV28 to TRBJ1-2, with D uncertain. The V end lost 5 bases, the J end lost 8 bases, and 9 bases lay between the germline ends. The CDR3 spans 11 residues. Germline CDR1 reads MDHEN; CDR2 reads SYDVKM.

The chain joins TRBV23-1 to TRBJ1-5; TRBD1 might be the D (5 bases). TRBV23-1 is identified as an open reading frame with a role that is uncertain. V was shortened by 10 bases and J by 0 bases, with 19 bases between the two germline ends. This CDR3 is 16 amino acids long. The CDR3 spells CATLVGGENSNQPQHF. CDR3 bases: TGCGCCACCTTAGTCGGGGGGGAGAATAGCAATCAGCCCCAGCATTTT.

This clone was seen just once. In nucleotides, the CDR3 is TGTGCCAGCAGCTTAGTATCTCAGCCCCAGCATTTT. Amino acid sequence: CASSLVSQPQHF. The genes are TRBV7-8 and TRBJ1-5; D call uncertain. The germline V and J ends were trimmed by 1 base and 6 bases, with 4 bases remaining between them. Per germline, CDR1 SGHVS and CDR2 FQNEAQ. The CDR3 spans 12 residues.

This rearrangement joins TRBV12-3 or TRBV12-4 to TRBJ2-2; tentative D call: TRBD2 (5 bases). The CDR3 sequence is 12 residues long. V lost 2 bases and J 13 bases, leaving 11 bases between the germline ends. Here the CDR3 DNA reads TGTGCCAGCAGTTTAAGCGGTTGGGGGCTGTTTTTT. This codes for CASSLSGWGLFF.

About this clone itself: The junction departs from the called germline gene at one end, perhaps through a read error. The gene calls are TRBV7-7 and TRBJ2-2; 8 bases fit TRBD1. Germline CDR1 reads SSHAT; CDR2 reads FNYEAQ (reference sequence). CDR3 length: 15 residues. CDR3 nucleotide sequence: TGTGCTAGCAGCCATGGACAGGGGAACACCGGGGAGCTGTTTTTT. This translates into CASSHGQGNTGELFF.

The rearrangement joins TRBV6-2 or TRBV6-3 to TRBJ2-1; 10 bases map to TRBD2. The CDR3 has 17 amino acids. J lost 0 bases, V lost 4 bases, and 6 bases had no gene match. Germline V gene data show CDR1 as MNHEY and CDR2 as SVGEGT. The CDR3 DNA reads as TGTGCCAGCAGTTCCACTAGCGGGACGGTCTCCTACAATGAGCAGTTCTTC. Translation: CASSSTSGTVSYNEQFF.

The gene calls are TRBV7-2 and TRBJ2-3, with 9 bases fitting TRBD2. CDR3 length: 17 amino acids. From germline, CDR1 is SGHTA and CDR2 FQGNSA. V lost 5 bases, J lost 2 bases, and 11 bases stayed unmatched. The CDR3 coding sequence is TGTGCCAGCAGCGGCAGAATAGCGGGGGCCCCCACAGATACGCAGTATTTT. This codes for CASSGRIAGAPTDTQYF.

CDR3 loop: CASSWTSGRGAGELFF. CDR3 DNA sequence: TGTGCCAGCAGTTGGACTAGCGGGAGGGGGGCCGGGGAGCTGTTTTTT. The chain carries TRBV27 and TRBJ2-2, with 15 bases aligning to TRBD2. This CDR3 has 16 amino acids. J lost 6 bases, V lost 4 bases, and 3 bases had no gene match. Germline CDR1 reads MNHEY; CDR2 reads SMNVEV (reference sequence).

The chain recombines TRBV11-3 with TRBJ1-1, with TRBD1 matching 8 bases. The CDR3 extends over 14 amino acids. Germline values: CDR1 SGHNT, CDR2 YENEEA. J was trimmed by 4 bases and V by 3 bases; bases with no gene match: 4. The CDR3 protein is CASSFGQGSTEAFF. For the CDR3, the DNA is TGTGCCAGCAGCTTTGGACAGGGAAGCACTGAAGCTTTCTTT.